Below, 26 T cell receptor beta chains from the same sample are listed, as sequenced in a study of T cells in pancreatic ductal adenocarcinoma. Assay: immunoSEQ multiplex PCR; the TCRdb copy retains only in-frame clones and omits some. Of about 9,000 clones in the sample, roughly 86% were seen once. Selected pancreatic ductal adenocarcinoma patients had undergone surgery without neoadjuvant therapy. Sequencing used PBMCs. These receptor sequences come from a human donor with pancreatic ductal adenocarcinoma.

The CDR3 loop is CASSSPGQGPLNEKLFF. The CDR3 bases are TGTGCCAGCAGCTCCCCGGGACAGGGGCCCCTTAATGAAAAACTGTTTTTT. The rearrangement links TRBV7-2 to TRBJ1-4; 10 bases agree with TRBD1. From germline, CDR1 is SGHTA and CDR2 FQGNSA. V was pared by 4 bases and J by 4 bases, with 9 bases of the junction left unmatched. The CDR3 spans 17 residues. The full variable domain, in which reference TRBV7-2 and TRBJ1-4 provide the parts outside the CDR3, is GAGVSQSPSNKVTEKGKDVELRCDPISGHTALYWYRQSLGQGLEFLIYFQGNSAPDKSGLPSDRFSAERTGGSVSTLTIQRTQQEDSAVYLCASSSPGQGPLNEKLFFGSGTQLSVL.

The V gene is TRBV7-8, the J gene TRBJ2-7; the match to TRBD2 covers 8 bases. Losses at the gene ends were 0 bases for V and 2 bases for J; bases not matched to a gene: 6. This CDR3 region has 16 residues. Germline V gene data show CDR1 as SGHVS and CDR2 as FQNEAQ. The CDR3 loop reads CASSLARTSSAYEQYF. The CDR3 bases are TGTGCCAGCAGCTTAGCGCGGACTAGCTCCGCCTACGAGCAGTACTTC.

This rearrangement joins TRBV9 to TRBJ1-1; D uncertain. The CDR3 contains 16 residues. Germline V gene sequence: CDR1 SGDLS, CDR2 YYNGEE. Trimming pared 0 bases from V and 7 bases from J, leaving 19 bases between. CDR3 sequence (DNA): TGTGCCAGCAGCGTAGCTCCCCCTGCCTGGGCCCGTGAAGCTTTCTTT. Protein sequence: CASSVAPPAWAREAFF.

This chain uses TRBV19 with TRBJ1-1; no clear D gene. Trimming removed 3 bases from V and 2 bases from J, with 7 bases in between. This CDR3 is 13 amino acids long. Germline V lookup: CDR1 LNHDA, CDR2 SQIVND (reference sequence). The CDR3 here is CASSMYPNTEAFF. CDR3 nucleotide sequence: TGTGCCAGTAGTATGTATCCCAACACTGAAGCTTTCTTT.

The J gene is TRBJ2-7, the V gene TRBV2; the D gene is possibly TRBD2 (5 bases). V was trimmed by 5 bases and J by 5 bases, leaving 10 bases between them. The CDR3 totals 12 residues. The V gene's germline CDR1 is SNHLY and CDR2 FYNNEI. CDR3 sequence: CASSFRTDEQYF. CDR3 coding DNA: TGTGCCAGCAGTTTCCGGACTGACGAGCAGTACTTC. The full variable domain, completed using reference TRBV2 and TRBJ2-7, is EPEVTQTPSHQVTQMGQEVILRCVPISNHLYFYWYRQILGQKVEFLVSFYNNEISEKSEIFDDQFSVERPDGSNFTLKIRSTKLEDSAMYFCASSFRTDEQYFGPGTRLTVT.

The V call is TRBV11-3, the J call TRBJ2-3, with D tentatively TRBD1 (6 bases). The V end was cut by 5 bases, the J end by 8 bases, with 17 bases between. CDR3 size: 14 residues. CDR1 SGHNT and CDR2 YENEEA come from the germline V gene. The CDR3 DNA reads as TGTGCCAGCAGCAAGGGGGTGGAGCTGGGTACGCAGTATTTT. It is translated as CASSKGVELGTQYF.

V gene TRBV11-2 combines with J gene TRBJ1-1; D is possibly TRBD1 (5 bases). Germline CDR1 reads SGHAT; CDR2 reads FQNNGV. CDR3 length: 15 amino acids. The ends were cut back, 5 bases at V and 5 bases at J, with 18 bases in the middle. CDR3 sequence reads: CASSLSPMTVTEAFF. As DNA, the CDR3 is TGTGCCAGCAGCCTGTCCCCTATGACAGTTACTGAAGCTTTCTTT.

This clone was picked up a small number of times. This chain uses TRBV6-6 with TRBJ2-3, with 7 nucleotides matching TRBD1. The CDR3 covers 14 residues. Per the germline V gene, CDR1 is MNHNY and CDR2 is SVGAGI (reference sequence). Losses at the gene ends were 8 bases for V and 0 bases for J; bases not matched to a gene: 5. The CDR3 DNA sequence: TGTGCCAGCGCCGGGACAGCTAGCACAGATACGCAGTATTTT. This translates into CASAGTASTDTQYF.

The chain joins TRBV7-2 to TRBJ1-4; TRBD1 matches at 7 bases. V lost 5 bases and J lost 4; bases outside the gene matches: 10. CDR3 size: 16 residues. Per the germline V gene, CDR1 is SGHTA and CDR2 is FQGNSA. The CDR3: CASSLMPGQSNEKLFF. CDR3 coding DNA: TGTGCCAGCAGCCTCATGCCGGGACAGAGTAATGAAAAACTGTTTTTT.

This clone was detected once. The rearrangement uses TRBV29-1 and TRBJ2-7; no clear D gene. Germline V lookup: CDR1 SQVTM, CDR2 ANQGSEA. Trimming left V 4 bases short and J 3 bases short, with 10 bases between. CDR3 size: 12 residues. CDR3 region: CSVVSRNYEQYF. As DNA, the CDR3 is TGCAGCGTTGTCTCGAGAAACTACGAGCAGTACTTC.

The V call is TRBV16, the J call TRBJ2-3; 11 bases map to TRBD1. The CDR3 spans 18 residues. V shed 2 bases and J 2 bases; nucleotides not matched to a gene: 9. In germline, CDR1 is KGHSY, CDR2 FQNENV. In nucleotides, the CDR3 is TGTGCCAGCAGCCAAGGGACAGGGGGTCTCGAATCCACAGATACGCAGTATTTT. This gives the protein CASSQGTGGLESTDTQYF.

The V call is TRBV19, the J call TRBJ2-5, with TRBD1 matching over 8 bases. Germline assignment: CDR1 LNHDA and CDR2 SQIVND (reference sequence). V was pared by 3 bases and J by 5 bases, with 11 bases of the junction left unmatched. The CDR3 is made up of 16 amino acids. The CDR3 coding sequence is TGTGCCAGTAGTATTTATCGGACAGGGATCTTGGAGACCCAGTACTTC. Protein: CASSIYRTGILETQYF.

The rearrangement joins TRBV4-2 to TRBJ2-7; TRBD2 matches 9 bases. The CDR3 spans 15 residues. Germline V gives CDR1 LGHNA, CDR2 YNFKEQ. The V and J ends lost 4 bases and 5 bases, in that order; junction bases with no gene match: 9. The CDR3 is CASSRAASGEHEQYF. CDR3 nucleotides: TGTGCCAGCAGCCGAGCGGCTAGCGGGGAACACGAGCAGTACTTC.

CDR3 loop: CASSPRDRAYGYTF. Here the CDR3 DNA reads TGTGCCAGCAGCCCACGGGACAGAGCCTATGGCTACACCTTC. V usage is TRBV5-6 and J usage is TRBJ1-2; TRBD1 matches 7 bases. Trimming removed 4 bases from V and 4 bases from J; junction bases left unmatched: 7. The CDR3 runs 14 residues. Looked up from germline, CDR1 is SGHDT and CDR2 is YYEEEE.

The V call is TRBV7-8, the J call TRBJ1-4, with TRBD1 matching 11 bases. This CDR3 spans 15 amino acids. Germline V gene lookup returns CDR1 SGHVS and CDR2 FQNEAQ. J was trimmed by 10 bases and V by 4 bases; bases with no gene match: 8. The DNA of the CDR3 is TGTGCCAGCAGCTCAGTCGGGACAGGGGGACTAAAACTGTTTTTT. Its translation is CASSSVGTGGLKLFF.

V and J are TRBV23-1 and TRBJ1-6, with D uncertain. TRBV23-1 is flagged as an ORF with uncertain function. CDR3 length equals 14 residues. Trimming removed 0 bases from V and 6 bases from J, with 6 bases in between. CDR3 sequence reads: CASSQSKPNSPLHF. The CDR3 nucleotides are TGCGCCAGCAGTCAATCGAAGCCTAATTCACCCCTCCACTTT.

This chain uses TRBV7-6 with TRBJ2-2, with TRBD2 identical over 9 bases. Germline V gives CDR1 SGHVS, CDR2 FNYEAQ. The CDR3 spans 16 residues. J was trimmed by 4 bases and V by 3 bases; bases with no gene match: 6. The CDR3 region is CASSFRLAGSTGELFF. The CDR3 DNA reads TGTGCCAGCAGCTTTCGGCTAGCGGGAAGCACCGGGGAGCTGTTTTTT. Variable domain in full (rest from reference TRBV7-6 and TRBJ2-2): GAGVSQSPRYKVTKRGQDVALRCDPISGHVSLYWYRQALGQGPEFLTYFNYEAQQDKSGLPNDRFSAERPEGSISTLTIQRTEQRDSAMYRCASSFRLAGSTGELFFGEGSRLTVL.

V is TRBV6-5 and J is TRBJ2-3; 8 bases are shared with TRBD1. CDR3 length: 14 residues. Germline CDR1 is MNHEY and CDR2 is SVGAGI. With V trimmed by 4 bases and J by 3 bases, 3 bases remained unmatched. The CDR3 here is CASSSGQGTDTQYF. CDR3 DNA: TGTGCCAGCAGTTCCGGACAGGGAACAGATACGCAGTATTTT.

J is TRBJ1-2 and V is TRBV30; D ambiguous. Trimming removed 2 bases at V and 1 base at J, with 5 bases between. The CDR3 is made up of 12 amino acids. CDR1 and CDR2 from the germline V gene are GTSNPN and SVGIG (reference sequence). The CDR3 region has the DNA TGTGCCTGGAGTCAGAATAACTATGGCTACACCTTC. This sequence encodes CAWSQNNYGYTF. The full variable domain, its missing parts supplied by reference TRBV30 and TRBJ1-2, is SQTIHQWPATLVQPVGSPLSLECTVEGTSNPNLYWYRQAAGRGLQLLFYSVGIGQISSEVPQNLSASRPQDRQFILSSKKLLLSDSGFYLCAWSQNNYGYTFGSGTRLTVV.

The chain couples TRBV7-2 to TRBJ2-5; D unresolved. The CDR3 is 15 amino acids. The germline gives CDR1 SGHTA, CDR2 FQGNSA. V lost 5 bases and J lost 8, with 21 bases in between. This chain's CDR3 is CASSLKSPGSPTQYF. The CDR3 region has the DNA TGTGCCAGCAGCCTAAAGTCGCCCGGTTCTCCCACCCAGTACTTC.

The chain couples TRBV2 to TRBJ2-7; TRBD2 matches 8 bases. The CDR3 contains 13 residues. J lost 7 bases, V lost 10 bases, and 12 bases had no gene match. Germline V gene data show CDR1 as SNHLY and CDR2 as FYNNEI. This chain's CDR3 is CANNRGGPGEQYF. For the CDR3, the DNA is TGTGCCAACAACCGGGGGGGGCCGGGGGAGCAGTACTTC. The entire variable domain, with the rest obtained from reference TRBV2 and TRBJ2-7, is as follows: EPEVTQTPSHQVTQMGQEVILRCVPISNHLYFYWYRQILGQKVEFLVSFYNNEISEKSEIFDDQFSVERPDGSNFTLKIRSTKLEDSAMYFCANNRGGPGEQYFGPGTRLTVT.

The CDR3 protein is CASSQEETRDSYEQYF. CDR3 sequence (DNA): TGCGCCAGCAGCCAAGAAGAGACCCGGGACAGCTACGAGCAGTACTTC. This sequence joins TRBV4-3 and TRBJ2-7; the match to TRBD1 covers 7 bases. V was clipped by 0 bases and J by 3 bases; unmatched bases: 8. Germline values: CDR1 LGHNA, CDR2 YSLEER. The CDR3 is 16 residues long.

The V gene is TRBV27, the J gene TRBJ1-6; D not resolved. The CDR3 is made up of 12 amino acids. The germline V and J ends were trimmed by 3 bases and 10 bases, with 7 bases remaining between them. CDR1 MNHEY and CDR2 SMNVEV come from the germline V gene (reference sequence). CDR3 bases: TGTGCCAGCAGTTTTTCGGGGTCACCCCTCCACTTT. It codes for CASSFSGSPLHF.

The V call is TRBV6-1, the J call TRBJ1-1, with D unclear. Trimming removed 7 bases from V and 10 bases from J, with 10 bases in between. Germline CDR1 is MNHNS and CDR2 is SASEGT. The length of the CDR3 is 10 residues. The CDR3 DNA is TGTGCCAGCAAAGAGGCGAGAGCTTTCTTT. It is translated as CASKEARAFF.

V is TRBV6-6 and J is TRBJ1-2; no definite D call. The CDR3 is 14 residues long. V dropped 5 bases and J dropped 4 bases, with 14 bases sitting between them. Germline V lookup: CDR1 MNHNY, CDR2 SVGAGI (reference sequence). The CDR3, as DNA: TGTGCCAGCAGTCCCCGGGGAGGGAGCTATGGCTACACCTTC. Translating it yields CASSPRGGSYGYTF.

The chain has TRBV25-1 and TRBJ1-2; D is possibly TRBD1 (6 bases). The CDR3 totals 16 residues. The germline V gene has CDR1 MGHDK and CDR2 SYGVNS. Trimming left V 4 bases short and J 4 bases short, with 19 bases between. In DNA form, the CDR3 reads TGTGCCAGCAGTGGCCCTAAGTCGGGGACATTCTATGGCTACACCTTC. Its translation is CASSGPKSGTFYGYTF.